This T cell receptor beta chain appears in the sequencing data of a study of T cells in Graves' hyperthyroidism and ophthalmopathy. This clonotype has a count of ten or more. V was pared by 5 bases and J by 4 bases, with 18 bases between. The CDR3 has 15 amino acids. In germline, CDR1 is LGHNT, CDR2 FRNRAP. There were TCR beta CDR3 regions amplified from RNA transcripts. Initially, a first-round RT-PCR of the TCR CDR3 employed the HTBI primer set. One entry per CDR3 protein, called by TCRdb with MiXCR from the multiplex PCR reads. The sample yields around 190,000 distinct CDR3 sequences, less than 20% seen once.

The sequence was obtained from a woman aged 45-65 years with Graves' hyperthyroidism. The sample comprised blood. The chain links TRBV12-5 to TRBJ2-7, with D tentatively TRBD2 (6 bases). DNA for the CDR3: TGTGCTAGTGGTCCCGATTTGCGGGGAGGTTACGAGCAGTACTTC. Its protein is CASGPDLRGGYEQYF.